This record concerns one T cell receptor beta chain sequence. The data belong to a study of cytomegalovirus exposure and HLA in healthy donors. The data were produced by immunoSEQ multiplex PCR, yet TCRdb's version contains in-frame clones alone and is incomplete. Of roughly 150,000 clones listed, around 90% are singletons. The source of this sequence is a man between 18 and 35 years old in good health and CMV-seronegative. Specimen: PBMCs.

CDR3 coding DNA: TGTGCCACCAGCAGGGGGACAGGTGATAATGAAAAACTGTTTTTT. This gives the protein CATSRGTGDNEKLFF. The chain recombines TRBV15 with TRBJ1-4; 8 bases are a match to TRBD1. Germline V gene lookup returns CDR1 LNHNV and CDR2 YYDKDF (reference sequence). The CDR3 sequence is 15 residues long. Germline trimming cut 3 bases from V and 4 bases from J; bases unmatched to any gene: 4. The variable domain in full, completed from reference TRBV15 and TRBJ1-4, reads DAMVIQNPRYQVTQFGKPVTLSCSQTLNHNVMYWYQQKSSQAPKLLFHYYDKDFNNEADTPDNFQSRRPNTSFCFLDIRSPGLGDTAMYLCATSRGTGDNEKLFFGSGTQLSVL.